Shown below are 19 T cell receptor beta chains from a single sample sequenced in a study of T cells in Graves' hyperthyroidism and ophthalmopathy. Amplified TCR beta CDR3 regions came from RNA transcripts. Initially, a first-round RT-PCR of the TCR CDR3 employed the HTBI primer set. TCRdb itself ran the multiplex PCR reads through MiXCR, one entry per CDR3 protein. Of under 450,000 distinct CDR3 sequences in the sample, roughly 14% were seen once. The sequenced material came from blood. These receptors all come from a woman aged 18-29 years with Graves' hyperthyroidism.

This clonotype was picked up many times. This rearrangement joins TRBV11-2 to TRBJ1-5; no firm D call. V lost 1 base to trimming and J lost 5 bases, with 6 bases between them. This CDR3 has 13 amino acids. From germline, CDR1 is SGHAT and CDR2 FQNNGV. CDR3 residues: CASSLVTDQPQHF. CDR3 bases: TGTGCCAGCAGCTTAGTTACGGATCAGCCCCAGCATTTT.

In this sample, this clonotype turned up many times. This rearrangement joins TRBV7-2 to TRBJ2-7; TRBD2 agrees at 8 bases. The CDR3 totals 14 residues. V lost 4 bases to trimming and J lost 10 bases; unmatched junction nucleotides: 12. The germline V gene has CDR1 SGHTA and CDR2 FQGNSA. CDR3 in amino acids: CASSSPILAARQYF. CDR3 bases: TGTGCCAGCAGCTCCCCAATACTAGCGGCGCGACAGTACTTC.

This clonotype was seen repeatedly, ten times or more. V and J are TRBV18 and TRBJ2-1; 10 positions match TRBD1. The V gene end was trimmed by 3 bases and the J gene end by 9 bases; junction bases not matched to a gene: 5. The CDR3 is 14 amino acids. The V gene's germline CDR1 is KGHSH and CDR2 LQKENI. CDR3 amino acids: CASSPSGQGFEQFF. The CDR3 nucleotides read TGTGCCAGCTCACCTTCGGGACAGGGGTTTGAGCAGTTCTTC.

Many counts were recorded for this clonotype. The chain couples TRBV27 to TRBJ2-7, with a tentative D call TRBD1 (6 bases). Per the germline V gene, CDR1 is MNHEY and CDR2 is SMNVEV (reference sequence). The length of the CDR3 is 15 residues. V lost 3 bases and J 0 bases, leaving 12 bases between the germline ends. CDR3 coding DNA: TGTGCCAGCAGTTTGGGGACACCTAGCTCCTACGAGCAGTACTTC. Translated, it gives CASSLGTPSSYEQYF.

The J gene is TRBJ2-2, the V gene TRBV12-3 or TRBV12-4, with unresolved D. Deletions cut 6 bases from V and 7 bases from J, with 3 bases between. The CDR3 has 10 residues. CDR3 bases: TGTGCCAGCAGCCGCGGGGAGCTGTTTTTT. Its translation: CASSRGELFF.

Ten or more counts support this clonotype. CDR3 DNA: TGTGCCAGCAGCGTAGACCCAGCGGAGGCCTACGAGCAGTACTTC. Encoded protein: CASSVDPAEAYEQYF. The J gene is TRBJ2-7, the V gene TRBV9; TRBD2 is a possible D gene (5 bases). The CDR3 length is 15 residues. Germline V gene sequence: CDR1 SGDLS, CDR2 YYNGEE. Trimming shortened V by 0 bases and J by 2 bases, and 12 bases separated the two germline ends.

V usage is TRBV29-1 and J usage is TRBJ2-7; D may be TRBD2 (5 bases). Trimming removed 3 bases from V and 7 bases from J, with 13 bases in between. Germline CDR1 is SQVTM and CDR2 is ANQGSEA. The CDR3 spans 12 residues. The CDR3 sequence is CSVEGVGGEQYF. The CDR3 bases are TGCAGCGTTGAGGGAGTCGGTGGGGAGCAGTACTTC.

This clonotype occurred a few times. The chain combines TRBV6-1 with TRBJ1-5, with no clear D. V lost 6 bases to trimming and J lost 4 bases, with 16 bases between them. Germline CDR1 is MNHNS and CDR2 is SASEGT. This CDR3 region has 15 residues. The CDR3 nucleotides read TGTGCCAGCAGCCCGACCCGGGCAGATAATCAGCCCCAGCATTTT. Translating it yields CASSPTRADNQPQHF.

This clonotype was observed a few times. The rearrangement uses TRBV7-9 and TRBJ1-5, with D perhaps matching TRBD1 (5 bases). In germline, CDR1 is SEHNR, CDR2 FQNEAQ (reference sequence). V was shortened by 6 bases and J by 5 bases, with 20 bases between the two germline ends. The CDR3 has 16 amino acids. The DNA for the CDR3 is TGTGCCAGCAGTCGGACTAATACGGAGGGGTATCAGCCCCAGCATTTT. Residues: CASSRTNTEGYQPQHF.

This clonotype was seen many times. This chain connects TRBV2 to TRBJ1-2, with D tentatively TRBD1 (6 bases). V lost 4 bases and J lost 5, with 14 bases in between. This CDR3 contains 14 residues. Germline loops: CDR1 SNHLY, CDR2 FYNNEI. The CDR3 DNA reads TGTGCCAGCAGTGGACAGGATGCTTCTTATGGCTACACCTTC. This codes for CASSGQDASYGYTF.

The chain recombines TRBV5-1 with TRBJ1-1; no clear D. Trimming pared 0 bases from V and 2 bases from J, leaving 11 bases between. The CDR3 extends over 15 amino acids. The germline V gene encodes CDR1 SGHRS and CDR2 YFSETQ. The CDR3 coding sequence is TGCGCCAGCAGCTTGGCCGGCCAACTTAACACTGAAGCTTTCTTT. It codes for CASSLAGQLNTEAFF.

This clonotype has more than one count but fewer than ten. V usage is TRBV2 and J usage is TRBJ2-1; D gene uncertain. Germline values: CDR1 SNHLY, CDR2 FYNNEI. This CDR3 is 11 amino acids long. V dropped 6 bases and J dropped 7 bases, with 7 bases sitting between them. The DNA for the CDR3 is TGTGCCAGCAGGGGGTGGAATGAGCAGTTCTTC. It translates to CASRGWNEQFF. Looking up the rest from reference TRBV2 and TRBJ2-1 gives the full variable domain: EPEVTQTPSHQVTQMGQEVILRCVPISNHLYFYWYRQILGQKVEFLVSFYNNEISEKSEIFDDQFSVERPDGSNFTLKIRSTKLEDSAMYFCASRGWNEQFFGPGTRLTVL.

This clonotype was observed at least ten times. The chain links TRBV10-3 to TRBJ1-1; D is unresolved. V gave up 3 bases and J gave up 1 base, with 9 bases separating them. This CDR3 region has 14 residues. Germline loops: CDR1 ENHRY, CDR2 SYGVKD. CDR3 in amino acids: CAISDDGRNTEAFF. Here the CDR3 DNA reads TGTGCCATCAGTGACGACGGACGGAACACTGAAGCTTTCTTT.

At least ten counts were recorded for this clonotype. This rearrangement joins TRBV27 to TRBJ2-7; TRBD1 matches at 7 bases. Germline lookup yields CDR1 MNHEY and CDR2 SMNVEV (reference sequence). Unmatched junction bases numbered 13, after V lost 5 bases and J lost 9 bases. The CDR3 length is 14 residues. In DNA, the CDR3 is TGTGCCAGCAGTCTCCGGACAGGTATTACGCTGCAGTACTTC. Protein sequence: CASSLRTGITLQYF.

This clonotype was counted at least ten times. J is TRBJ2-1 and V is TRBV2; TRBD1 aligns across 9 bases. The V gene's germline CDR1 is SNHLY and CDR2 FYNNEI. The CDR3 spans 13 residues. After removal of 8 bases from V and 10 bases from J, the junction contained 9 bases not matched to a gene. The CDR3 coding sequence is TGTGCCAGCGATAAACAGGGGGCAGAAGAGCAGTTCTTC. This codes for CASDKQGAEEQFF. Full variable domain (missing parts from reference TRBV2 and TRBJ2-1): EPEVTQTPSHQVTQMGQEVILRCVPISNHLYFYWYRQILGQKVEFLVSFYNNEISEKSEIFDDQFSVERPDGSNFTLKIRSTKLEDSAMYFCASDKQGAEEQFFGPGTRLTVL.

The table lists this clonotype with many counts. The chain combines TRBV11-1 with TRBJ2-1; maybe TRBD2 (5 bases). The CDR3 runs to 15 residues. CDR1 is SGHAT, CDR2 FQDESV, per germline (reference sequence). The V gene lost 6 bases and the J gene lost 10 bases, with 22 bases spanning the gap. The CDR3: CASSLIFSRATEQFF. CDR3 coding DNA: TGTGCCAGCAGTCTTATTTTCTCGCGGGCAACCGAGCAGTTCTTC.

V and J are TRBV11-3 and TRBJ2-7; weak D call: TRBD1 (7 bases). This CDR3 has 15 amino acids. Germline V lookup: CDR1 SGHNT, CDR2 YENEEA. V lost 1 base to trimming and J lost 3 bases, with 13 bases between them. The CDR3 sequence: CASSLGGTAFYEQYF. CDR3 DNA sequence: TGTGCCAGCAGCTTAGGCGGGACAGCCTTCTACGAGCAGTACTTC.

The chain is built from TRBV20-1 and TRBJ2-2; 12 bases are shared with TRBD2. With V trimmed by 6 bases and J by 5 bases, 7 bases remained unmatched. The CDR3 totals 15 residues. The germline gives CDR1 DFQATT, CDR2 SNEGSKA (reference sequence). The CDR3 is CSAPSGGAYTGELFF. The CDR3 nucleotides are TGCAGTGCACCTAGCGGGGGGGCCTATACCGGGGAGCTGTTTTTT.

This chain joins TRBV18 and TRBJ1-2; D unclear. This CDR3 has 13 amino acids. Trimming removed 3 bases from V and 4 bases from J, with 9 bases in between. The germline V gene has CDR1 KGHSH and CDR2 LQKENI. CDR3 amino acids: CASSPSGPYGYTF. DNA of the CDR3: TGTGCCAGCTCACCCTCAGGACCCTATGGCTACACCTTC.